This TCR beta chain was identified in a study of response to subunit inactivated influenza vaccine. This clonotype turned up a few times. Via MiXCR, TCRdb re-called the RT-PCR reads, giving one row per CDR3 protein. Of 500,000 to 600,000 distinct CDR3 sequences in the sample, 11% are singletons; the top ten hold 9.5% to 11%. With 6 bases clipped from V and 4 bases from J, the junction kept 5 bases outside the gene matches. This CDR3 spans 13 amino acids. The same sample was also studied in work on T cells expressing NK-cell markers. That work states: UMI-tagged 5'RACE template switching yielded the TCR beta cDNA. HCMV serostatus: seven of eight sequenced donors positive, one negative. Six or seven donors had dominant NKG2C+ clonotypes that comprised roughly 1.0-7.5% of their CD8+ T cells.

The TCR comes from a man in his fifties or sixties who received an inactivated influenza vaccine. The sequencing used PBMCs from blood, collected on the day of vaccination. V gene TRBV12-3 or TRBV12-4 combines with J gene TRBJ1-2; 7 nucleotides match TRBD1. CDR3 sequence: CASSGQVVYGYTF. The CDR3 coding sequence is TGTGCCAGCAGCGGACAGGTCGTCTATGGCTACACCTTC.